This T cell receptor (beta chain) was sequenced during a study of T cells in Graves' hyperthyroidism and ophthalmopathy. Germline CDR1 and CDR2: GTSNPN and SVGIG (reference sequence). The CDR3 totals 15 residues. V was pared by 0 bases and J by 2 bases, with 12 bases between. The TCR beta CDR3 regions underwent amplification using RNA transcripts as the source. During a first-round RT-PCR of the TCR CDR3, the HTBI primer set was used. TCRdb redid the calling of the multiplex PCR reads with MiXCR, one entry per CDR3 protein. Of about 600,000 distinct CDR3 sequences listed, approximately 15% were seen once; the top ten hold approximately 13%. This clonotype was detected a few times.

The chain has TRBV30 and TRBJ2-3; D is possibly TRBD1 or TRBD2 (5 bases each). The sample comprised blood. The TCR comes from a woman between 45 and 60 years old with Graves' ophthalmopathy. The chain's CDR3 is CAWSVQRTNTDTQYF. CDR3 DNA sequence: TGTGCCTGGAGTGTACAGCGGACAAACACAGATACGCAGTATTTT.